The next 27 T cell receptor beta chains were all read from a single sample in a study of CD4 T cells in relation to SARS-CoV-2 and coronaviruses. No antigen has been assigned to these receptors. Produced via immunoSEQ multiplex PCR; TCRdb's table is partial and in-frame only. This table has more than 35,000 clones, around 80% appearing once. The specimen sequenced was memory CD4+ T cells from PBMCs, cultured in vitro. The receptors were sampled from an adult with COVID-19.

The chain carries TRBV5-1 and TRBJ2-1; D is perhaps TRBD1 (6 bases). Germline CDR1 and CDR2: SGHRS and YFSETQ. CDR3 length: 15 amino acids. V was pared by 4 bases and J by 5 bases, with 16 bases between. The CDR3, as DNA: TGCGCCAGCAGCAGAAAGGGGGACACCGACAATGAGCAGTTCTTC. Translation: CASSRKGDTDNEQFF.

The chain links TRBV9 to TRBJ2-5; D gene unclear. The length of the CDR3 is 14 residues. CDR1 and CDR2 from the germline V gene are SGDLS and YYNGEE. V lost 0 bases and J 5 bases, leaving 11 bases between the germline ends. The CDR3 loop is CASSVGQARETQYF. The CDR3 DNA sequence: TGTGCCAGCAGCGTAGGTCAAGCCAGGGAGACCCAGTACTTC.

V gene TRBV6-6 combines with J gene TRBJ1-4, with D maybe TRBD1 (5 bases). V lost 3 bases and J lost 2, with 13 bases in between. The CDR3 sequence is 16 residues long. Per the germline V gene, CDR1 is MNHNY and CDR2 is SVGAGI (reference sequence). The DNA for the CDR3 is TGTGCCAGCAGTTATTGGGGGGGGAGGACTAATGAAAAACTGTTTTTT. This translates into CASSYWGGRTNEKLFF.

The chain joins TRBV4-1 to TRBJ2-2; 13 nucleotides line up with TRBD2. The trim removed 5 bases at V and 0 bases at J, leaving 6 bases unmatched. This CDR3 has 18 amino acids. Germline CDR1 and CDR2: MGHRA and YSYEKL. CDR3 nucleotide sequence: TGCGCCAGCAGCTCTCGACTAGCGGGAGGTTCGAACACCGGGGAGCTGTTTTTT. Translating it yields CASSSRLAGGSNTGELFF.

This clone was seen just once. The chain couples TRBV6-5 to TRBJ1-6; D is perhaps TRBD1 (6 bases). Germline CDR1 MNHEY, CDR2 SVGAGI. The CDR3 length is 14 residues. The ends were cut back, 6 bases at V and 7 bases at J, with 13 bases in the middle. CDR3 region: CASSSARGNSPLHF. As DNA, the CDR3 is TGTGCCAGCAGCTCCGCCAGGGGCAATTCACCCCTCCACTTT.

This chain uses TRBV28 with TRBJ1-1; D is unclear. Trimming removed 6 bases at V and 0 bases at J, with 8 bases between. The CDR3 consists of 13 residues. The V gene's germline CDR1 is MDHEN and CDR2 SYDVKM. The CDR3 spells CASSFDMNTEAFF. The CDR3 DNA reads as TGTGCCAGCAGCTTTGATATGAACACTGAAGCTTTCTTT.

The DNA for the CDR3 is TGTGCCAGCAGCTTAGGGTCCCTAGCGGGAAACACAGATACGCAGTATTTT. Translating it yields CASSLGSLAGNTDTQYF. The chain employs TRBV11-2 and TRBJ2-3, with 9 bases identical to TRBD2. V shed 1 base and J 2 bases; nucleotides not matched to a gene: 7. The germline V gene has CDR1 SGHAT and CDR2 FQNNGV. CDR3 length: 17 residues.

This clone was seen only a few times. This chain uses TRBV29-1 with TRBJ2-1; no firm D call. Trimming left V 7 bases short and J 9 bases short, with 10 bases between. This CDR3 has 10 amino acids. CDR1 is SQVTM, CDR2 ANQGSEA, per germline. This chain's CDR3 is CSAAGSEQFF. As DNA, the CDR3 is TGCAGCGCAGCTGGATCTGAGCAGTTCTTC.

The chain employs TRBV5-4 and TRBJ2-7; 14 bases agree with TRBD2. The CDR3 contains 15 residues. The V gene's germline CDR1 is SGHNT and CDR2 YYREEE (reference sequence). V gave up 3 bases and J gave up 4 bases; unmatched junction bases: 3. The CDR3 DNA follows: TGTGCCAGCAGCTCCGGGACTAGCGGGAGTTACGAGCAGTACTTC. Residues: CASSSGTSGSYEQYF. The full variable domain, rest sourced from reference TRBV5-4 and TRBJ2-7, is ETGVTQSPTHLIKTRGQQVTLRCSSQSGHNTVSWYQQALGQGPQFIFQYYREEENGRGNFPPRFSGLQFPNYSSELNVNALELDDSALYLCASSSGTSGSYEQYFGPGTRLTVT.

The chain couples TRBV5-1 to TRBJ2-1; D gene uncertain. The V end lost 4 bases, the J end lost 9 bases, and 17 bases lay between the germline ends. This CDR3 spans 14 amino acids. Germline CDR1 is SGHRS and CDR2 is YFSETQ. CDR3 coding DNA: TGCGCCAGCAGCCCCAACTCCGGTTACGTTGAGCAGTTCTTC. It encodes CASSPNSGYVEQFF.

This clone was observed a single time. The chain carries TRBV24-1 and TRBJ2-5; 10 bases agree with TRBD2. With V trimmed by 3 bases and J by 3 bases, 3 bases remained unmatched. The CDR3 totals 15 residues. Germline V gene lookup returns CDR1 KGHDR and CDR2 SFDVKD. Written as DNA, the CDR3 is TGTGCCACCAGTGATCGCCTAGCGGGAGAAGAGACCCAGTACTTC. Translating gives CATSDRLAGEETQYF.

This clone appeared a few times. The rearrangement links TRBV11-3 to TRBJ2-1; TRBD2 matches at 7 bases. Trimming at V came to 5 bases and at J to 3 bases, leaving 4 bases not matched to a gene. CDR1 SGHNT and CDR2 YENEEA come from the germline V gene. The CDR3 consists of 14 residues. The CDR3 sequence: CASSPGGNYNEQFF. Written as DNA, the CDR3 is TGTGCCAGCAGCCCGGGGGGTAACTACAATGAGCAGTTCTTC.

The chain combines TRBV6-2 or TRBV6-3 with TRBJ2-1; no definite D call. Germline lookup yields CDR1 MNHEY and CDR2 SVGEGT. The CDR3 contains 13 residues. Trimming pared 0 bases from V and 3 bases from J, leaving 3 bases between. The CDR3 reads CASSYSDYNEQFF. CDR3 DNA sequence: TGTGCCAGCAGTTACTCGGACTACAATGAGCAGTTCTTC.

This clone occurred a few times. J is TRBJ1-1 and V is TRBV28; 7 nucleotides align to TRBD1. The CDR3 totals 14 residues. CDR1 MDHEN and CDR2 SYDVKM come from the germline V gene. With 6 bases clipped from V and 3 bases from J, the junction kept 7 bases outside the gene matches. CDR3 DNA: TGTGCCAGCAGCCTCGACAGGGAGGACACTGAAGCTTTCTTT. The encoded protein is CASSLDREDTEAFF.

This clone was observed a handful of times. The V gene is TRBV4-1, the J gene TRBJ1-4; D not certain. This CDR3 region has 15 residues. V gave up 4 bases and J gave up 0 bases, with 9 bases separating them. Germline V gene sequence: CDR1 MGHRA, CDR2 YSYEKL. CDR3: CASSRSPATNEKLFF. CDR3 DNA: TGCGCCAGCAGCCGCAGCCCTGCAACTAATGAAAAACTGTTTTTT.

The chain joins TRBV2 to TRBJ2-7, with 9 bases fitting TRBD1. Trimming removed 7 bases from V and 6 bases from J; junction bases left unmatched: 7. Germline loops: CDR1 SNHLY, CDR2 FYNNEI. The CDR3 loop spans 13 amino acids. CDR3 sequence (DNA): TGTGCCAGCACCCTGGACAGGGGTGGCGAGCAGTACTTC. Its translation is CASTLDRGGEQYF.

CDR3 residues: CASSLVTSGKNEQYF. The CDR3 DNA reads as TGTGCCAGCAGCCTCGTGACTAGCGGGAAAAACGAGCAGTACTTC. The J gene is TRBJ2-7, the V gene TRBV28; TRBD2 agrees at 11 bases. Germline CDR1 MDHEN, CDR2 SYDVKM. This CDR3 is 15 amino acids long. V was pared by 6 bases and J by 5 bases, with 9 bases of the junction left unmatched.

V is TRBV28 and J is TRBJ2-1; D perhaps matches TRBD1 (6 bases). The length of the CDR3 is 17 residues. Germline values: CDR1 MDHEN, CDR2 SYDVKM. Trimming removed 3 bases at V and 8 bases at J, with 23 bases between. In DNA form, the CDR3 reads TGTGCCAGCAGTTTTTGGGGGCGGAGGCTTCGAGTCCATGAGCAGTTCTTC. This encodes CASSFWGRRLRVHEQFF.

The chain has TRBV7-8 and TRBJ2-5, with TRBD1 identical over 8 bases. CDR1 and CDR2 from the germline V gene are SGHVS and FQNEAQ. This CDR3 spans 13 amino acids. V shed 5 bases, J shed 4 bases, and the junction held 3 bases outside the gene matches. CDR3 amino acids: CASSPDRGETQYF. CDR3 nucleotides: TGTGCCAGCAGCCCCGACAGGGGAGAGACCCAGTACTTC.

The rearrangement uses TRBV18 and TRBJ2-3; D is unclear. The germline V gene has CDR1 KGHSH and CDR2 LQKENI. Trimming took 5 bases from V and 0 from J, leaving 9 bases between them. CDR3 length: 14 amino acids. The CDR3 bases are TGTGCCAGCTCAGTAGCTTCTAGCACAGATACGCAGTATTTT. It encodes CASSVASSTDTQYF.

The rearrangement joins TRBV7-9 to TRBJ2-4, with D perhaps being TRBD1 or TRBD2 (7 bases each). The ends were cut back, 5 bases at V and 9 bases at J, with 17 bases in the middle. Germline values: CDR1 SEHNR, CDR2 FQNEAQ (reference sequence). This CDR3 is built from 14 residues. The chain's CDR3 is CASSPEGAGVIQYF. The CDR3 DNA reads TGTGCCAGCAGCCCAGAGGGGGCGGGGGTCATTCAGTACTTC. Full variable domain (outside the CDR3, taken from reference TRBV7-9 and TRBJ2-4): DTGVSQNPRHKITKRGQNVTFRCDPISEHNRLYWYRQTLGQGPEFLTYFQNEAQLEKSRLLSDRFSAERPKGSFSTLEIQRTEQGDSAMYLCASSPEGAGVIQYFGAGTRLSVL.

The chain uses TRBV11-2 and TRBJ1-4; no clear D. This CDR3 is 14 amino acids long. Per germline, CDR1 SGHAT and CDR2 FQNNGV. V shed 1 base and J shed 8 bases, with 11 bases lying between them. The CDR3 DNA reads as TGTGCCAGCAGCTTAGGGGGAGGAACCGAAAAACTGTTTTTT. Its translation is CASSLGGGTEKLFF.

This clone was detected a few times. The rearrangement joins TRBV19 to TRBJ1-2; 10 bases map to TRBD1. CDR1 is LNHDA, CDR2 SQIVND, per germline (reference sequence). This CDR3 region has 14 residues. The ends lost 10 bases at V and 6 bases at J; junction bases unmatched: 11. The CDR3 here is CATGTGDSLNGYTF. The CDR3, as DNA: TGTGCCACCGGGACAGGGGACAGTCTTAATGGCTACACCTTC.

This clone was observed once. The rearrangement links TRBV7-6 to TRBJ1-4; a weak D match, TRBD1 (6 bases). Germline CDR1 is SGHVS and CDR2 is FNYEAQ. Trimming cost V 4 bases and J 4 bases, with 16 bases left between them. This CDR3 comprises 16 residues. CDR3 nucleotide sequence: TGTGCCAGCAGCTCCGTTCGGGGGCAGGGTAATGAAAAACTGTTTTTT. This encodes CASSSVRGQGNEKLFF.

The J gene is TRBJ1-2, the V gene TRBV28, with unresolved D. This CDR3 has 15 amino acids. Germline values: CDR1 MDHEN, CDR2 SYDVKM. V was cut by 3 bases and J by 0 bases, with 11 bases left in between. CDR3 loop: CASSFGGRTNYGYTF. In DNA, the CDR3 is TGTGCCAGCAGTTTCGGAGGCAGGACTAACTATGGCTACACCTTC.

This chain uses TRBV30 with TRBJ2-2; 11 bases match TRBD2. This CDR3 spans 16 amino acids. The ends lost 2 bases at V and 2 bases at J; junction bases unmatched: 4. Germline V lookup: CDR1 GTSNPN, CDR2 SVGIG (reference sequence). The CDR3 DNA reads TGTGCCTGGAGTCTTGGACTAGCGGGTAACACCGGGGAGCTGTTTTTT. The encoded protein is CAWSLGLAGNTGELFF.

This clone was detected only a few times. The chain combines TRBV11-1 with TRBJ2-5; D gene unclear. Germline V lookup: CDR1 SGHAT, CDR2 FQDESV (reference sequence). This CDR3 region has 15 residues. V was pared by 2 bases and J by 2 bases, with 12 bases between. The CDR3 DNA follows: TGTGCCAGCAGCTTAAGGGCTCCACAGCAAGAGACCCAGTACTTC. Translation gives CASSLRAPQQETQYF.